This T cell receptor beta chain is drawn from a study of blood T cell repertoires in COVID-19. This clone was counted once. CDR1 and CDR2 (germline): LNHDA, SQIVND (reference sequence). The length of the CDR3 is 16 residues. Trimming shortened V by 2 bases and J by 7 bases, and 21 bases separated the two germline ends. Using immunoSEQ multiplex PCR, the repertoire was profiled, and TCRdb retains in-frame clones only, with some absent. The sample shows fewer than 150,000 clones, over 75% of them seen only once. The specimen was peripheral blood. This chain connects TRBV19 to TRBJ2-7, with D tentatively TRBD2 (7 bases). This TCR was sampled from a woman aged 70-85 years who had recovered from COVID-19. The chain's CDR3 is CASSIRAGAAPGEQYF. Written as DNA, the CDR3 is TGTGCCAGTAGTATACGGGCGGGGGCCGCACCTGGGGAGCAGTACTTC.